Shown below are 29 T cell receptor beta chains from a single sample sequenced in a study of cytomegalovirus exposure and HLA in healthy donors. Vbeta (60) and Jbeta (13) primers were used in the PCR. Produced via immunoSEQ multiplex PCR; TCRdb's table is partial and in-frame only. Among around 160,000 clones listed, around three quarters were seen once. The sequenced material came from PBMCs. The receptors stem from a man aged 40-49 years in good health and CMV-seropositive.

V is TRBV27 and J is TRBJ1-1; 7 bases are a match to TRBD1. Losses at the gene ends were 4 bases for V and 2 bases for J; bases not matched to a gene: 16. The CDR3 extends over 18 amino acids. The V gene's germline CDR1 is MNHEY and CDR2 SMNVEV (reference sequence). The CDR3 nucleotides are TGTGCCAGCAGTTCTACGATCTTTTGGGACAGTCTTAACACTGAAGCTTTCTTT. It encodes CASSSTIFWDSLNTEAFF.

This chain links TRBV2 with TRBJ1-4, with D tentatively TRBD1 (6 bases). The ends were cut back, 4 bases at V and 3 bases at J, with 9 bases in the middle. CDR1 and CDR2 from the germline V gene are SNHLY and FYNNEI. The CDR3 totals 14 residues. The CDR3 nucleotides are TGTGCCAGCAGTGCACAGGGTTCTAATGAAAAACTGTTTTTT. Translating it yields CASSAQGSNEKLFF.

The CDR3: CAWTRLAGVVSHEQFF. In nucleotides, the CDR3 is TGTGCCTGGACACGACTAGCGGGAGTGGTCAGCCATGAGCAGTTCTTC. The genes are TRBV30 and TRBJ2-1; 12 nucleotides align to TRBD2. The germline gives CDR1 GTSNPN, CDR2 SVGIG (reference sequence). V gave up 4 bases and J gave up 8 bases; unmatched junction bases: 12. The CDR3 has 16 amino acids. Filled out from reference TRBV30 and TRBJ2-1, the complete variable domain reads SQTIHQWPATLVQPVGSPLSLECTVEGTSNPNLYWYRQAAGRGLQLLFYSVGIGQISSEVPQNLSASRPQDRQFILSSKKLLLSDSGFYLCAWTRLAGVVSHEQFFGPGTRLTVL.

The V and J genes are TRBV29-1 and TRBJ1-4; TRBD1 matches at 9 bases. Germline values: CDR1 SQVTM, CDR2 ANQGSEA. The CDR3 runs 17 residues. With 1 base clipped from V and 2 bases from J, the junction kept 8 bases outside the gene matches. CDR3 DNA: TGCAGCGTTGAAGGACCCGGGACAGGGTGGACTAATGAAAAACTGTTTTTT. As protein: CSVEGPGTGWTNEKLFF.

The V gene is TRBV28, the J gene TRBJ2-7, with 7 bases fitting TRBD2. This CDR3 has 14 residues. The V and J ends lost 7 bases and 0 bases, in that order; junction bases with no gene match: 6. The germline CDR1 and CDR2 sequences are MDHEN and SYDVKM. The CDR3, as DNA: TGTGCCAGCATTGATAGCGGGCCCTCCTACGAGCAGTACTTC. Translating it yields CASIDSGPSYEQYF.

This clone was detected only once. This chain joins TRBV4-1 and TRBJ1-5; no definite D call. The CDR3 loop spans 14 amino acids. V was cut by 2 bases and J by 3 bases, with 8 bases left in between. Germline V CDR1 and CDR2: MGHRA, YSYEKL. The CDR3 here is CASSQLQINQPQHF. For the CDR3, the DNA is TGCGCCAGCAGCCAATTACAGATCAATCAGCCCCAGCATTTT.

The rearrangement uses TRBV5-1 and TRBJ2-3; no reliable D call. The CDR3 runs 12 residues. Germline V gene sequence: CDR1 SGHRS, CDR2 YFSETQ. V gave up 0 bases and J gave up 6 bases, with 5 bases separating them. CDR3 DNA sequence: TGCGCCAGCAGCTTGGCGGTCGATACGCAGTATTTT. As protein: CASSLAVDTQYF.

The rearrangement links TRBV10-2 to TRBJ2-7, with D unclear. CDR1 WSHSY and CDR2 SAAADI come from the germline V gene. With 5 bases removed from V and 3 bases from J, the gap between germline ends came to 11 bases. The CDR3 is made up of 13 amino acids. In DNA, the CDR3 is TGCGCCAGCAGTCTCAGACTCGGCTACGAGCAGTACTTC. Its protein is CASSLRLGYEQYF.

This chain joins TRBV14 and TRBJ2-1; tentative D call: TRBD2 (6 bases). In germline, CDR1 is SGHDN, CDR2 FVKESK. CDR3 size: 14 residues. V was clipped by 0 bases and J by 8 bases, with 11 bases between them. CDR3 in DNA: TGTGCCAGCAGCCAAGAGCTAGCGATCGATGAGCAGTTCTTC. This encodes CASSQELAIDEQFF.

The chain links TRBV13 to TRBJ2-7; TRBD1 is a possible D gene (5 bases). The germline V and J ends were trimmed by 4 bases and 7 bases, with 17 bases remaining between them. CDR1 and CDR2 (germline): PRHDT, FYEKMQ (reference sequence). This CDR3 has 14 residues. The CDR3 loop is CASSSYGHFNEQYF. The CDR3 DNA sequence: TGTGCCAGCAGCTCCTACGGACACTTTAATGAGCAGTACTTC. Combining the CDR3 with reference TRBV13 and TRBJ2-7 gives the whole variable domain AAGVIQSPRHLIKEKRETATLKCYPIPRHDTVYWYQQGPGQDPQFLISFYEKMQSDKGSIPDRFSAQQFSDYHSELNMSSLELGDSALYFCASSSYGHFNEQYFGPGTRLTVT.

This chain uses TRBV5-1 with TRBJ2-1; possibly TRBD2 for D (6 bases). Germline loops: CDR1 SGHRS, CDR2 YFSETQ. V was cut by 3 bases and J by 5 bases, with 18 bases left in between. This CDR3 has 16 amino acids. CDR3 coding DNA: TGCGCCAGCAGCTCCGCTTTCACCACTAGCCACAATGAGCAGTTCTTC. Translated, it gives CASSSAFTTSHNEQFF.

The rearrangement links TRBV6-4 to TRBJ2-2; D is perhaps TRBD1 (5 bases). The CDR3 totals 15 residues. Deletions cut 7 bases from V and 2 bases from J, with 14 bases between. The V gene's germline CDR1 is MRHNA and CDR2 SNTAGT. In nucleotides, the CDR3 is TGTGCCAGCATTTGCCAGGGATTTAACACCGGGGAGCTGTTTTTT. Translated: CASICQGFNTGELFF.

The V call is TRBV5-1, the J call TRBJ1-1; no clear D. Trimming pared 4 bases from V and 1 base from J, leaving 14 bases between. The CDR3 loop spans 15 amino acids. Germline V gives CDR1 SGHRS, CDR2 YFSETQ. In DNA form, the CDR3 reads TGCGCCAGCAGCACGGAACAGTACCAGAACACTGAAGCTTTCTTT. Its protein is CASSTEQYQNTEAFF.

The chain employs TRBV19 and TRBJ2-5; 11 bases are a match to TRBD2. Trimming removed 5 bases from V and 2 bases from J; junction bases left unmatched: 4. Germline V gene sequence: CDR1 LNHDA, CDR2 SQIVND (reference sequence). The CDR3 consists of 15 residues. The CDR3 reads CASSPTSGRQETQYF. CDR3 nucleotide sequence: TGTGCCAGTAGTCCAACTAGCGGGAGACAAGAGACCCAGTACTTC.

The chain recombines TRBV6-1 with TRBJ2-3; 12 nucleotides match TRBD2. The CDR3 length is 16 residues. Germline loops: CDR1 MNHNS, CDR2 SASEGT. J gave up 4 bases and V 2 bases, and 4 bases lay outside the gene matches. The CDR3 bases are TGTGCCAGCAGTGAACGACTAGCGGGAGACTCAGATACGCAGTATTTT. It is translated as CASSERLAGDSDTQYF.

This chain links TRBV28 with TRBJ2-7, with a tentative D call TRBD2 (6 bases). CDR3 length: 14 residues. Trimming pared 2 bases from V and 4 bases from J, leaving 12 bases between. The V gene's germline CDR1 is MDHEN and CDR2 SYDVKM. CDR3 region: CASSLAGSKYEQYF. The CDR3 DNA reads TGTGCCAGCAGTTTAGCGGGAAGCAAATACGAGCAGTACTTC.

The chain recombines TRBV28 with TRBJ1-3; maybe TRBD1 (6 bases). CDR1 and CDR2 (germline): MDHEN, SYDVKM. The CDR3 spans 16 residues. V lost 3 bases and J lost 3, with 15 bases in between. The CDR3 protein is CASSFGGASGGNTIYF. CDR3 nucleotide sequence: TGTGCCAGCAGTTTTGGGGGGGCTTCAGGTGGAAACACCATATATTTT.

V is TRBV28 and J is TRBJ2-1, with 7 nucleotides matching TRBD1. The V and J ends lost 7 bases and 3 bases, in that order; junction bases with no gene match: 6. CDR1 and CDR2 from the germline V gene are MDHEN and SYDVKM. This CDR3 has 14 amino acids. CDR3 nucleotides: TGTGCCAGCAAACCGGGACAGAACTACAATGAGCAGTTCTTC. It translates to CASKPGQNYNEQFF. The full variable domain, in which reference TRBV28 and TRBJ2-1 provide the parts outside the CDR3, is DVKVTQSSRYLVKRTGEKVFLECVQDMDHENMFWYRQDPGLGLRLIYFSYDVKMKEKGDIPEGYSVSREKKERFSLILESASTNQTSMYLCASKPGQNYNEQFFGPGTRLTVL.

This clone was recorded a few times. The chain combines TRBV5-4 with TRBJ2-3, with D uncertain. The CDR3 totals 14 residues. CDR1 and CDR2 from the germline V gene are SGHNT and YYREEE (reference sequence). The V and J ends lost 2 bases and 0 bases respectively, with 7 bases between them. The CDR3 protein is CASSFPGSTDTQYF. The CDR3 DNA reads as TGTGCCAGCAGCTTTCCGGGTAGCACAGATACGCAGTATTTT. Full variable domain (remainder filled in from reference TRBV5-4 and TRBJ2-3): ETGVTQSPTHLIKTRGQQVTLRCSSQSGHNTVSWYQQALGQGPQFIFQYYREEENGRGNFPPRFSGLQFPNYSSELNVNALELDDSALYLCASSFPGSTDTQYFGPGTRLTVL.

The chain joins TRBV5-4 to TRBJ2-5; 11 bases agree with TRBD2. Germline trimming cut 4 bases from V and 2 bases from J; bases unmatched to any gene: 4. Germline CDR1 is SGHNT and CDR2 is YYREEE (reference sequence). The CDR3 spans 15 residues. CDR3: CASSKGLAVQETQYF. The CDR3 DNA sequence: TGTGCCAGCAGCAAGGGACTAGCGGTACAAGAGACCCAGTACTTC.

The gene calls are TRBV5-6 and TRBJ1-1; the D gene is possibly TRBD1 (5 bases). The CDR3 totals 15 residues. The germline V gene has CDR1 SGHDT and CDR2 YYEEEE. The V end lost 1 base, the J end lost 1 base, and 11 bases lay between the germline ends. The CDR3 DNA reads as TGTGCCAGCAGCTTGTGGTCAGGGTGGAACACTGAAGCTTTCTTT. Protein sequence: CASSLWSGWNTEAFF.

The chain couples TRBV5-5 to TRBJ2-5; TRBD2 agrees at 11 bases. This CDR3 contains 16 residues. From germline, CDR1 is SGHKS and CDR2 YYEKEE (reference sequence). Trimming at V came to 0 bases and at J to 2 bases, leaving 3 bases not matched to a gene. The DNA of the CDR3 is TGTGCCAGCAGCTTGGCGACTAGCGGGGTACAAGAGACCCAGTACTTC. Amino acid sequence: CASSLATSGVQETQYF.

The chain employs TRBV5-6 and TRBJ1-2; 7 bases align to TRBD1. Germline V gene lookup returns CDR1 SGHDT and CDR2 YYEEEE. This CDR3 is 19 amino acids long. V lost 1 base, J lost 2 bases, and 17 bases stayed unmatched. The CDR3 sequence: CASSLKPFAWDSSNYGYTF. The DNA of the CDR3 is TGTGCCAGCAGCTTGAAGCCTTTTGCCTGGGACAGCTCGAACTATGGCTACACCTTC. The variable domain in full, completed from reference TRBV5-6 and TRBJ1-2, reads DAGVTQSPTHLIKTRGQQVTLRCSPKSGHDTVSWYQQALGQGPQFIFQYYEEEERQRGNFPDRFSGHQFPNYSSELNVNALLLGDSALYLCASSLKPFAWDSSNYGYTFGSGTRLTVV.

Written as DNA, the CDR3 is TGTGCCAGCAGTTTGGATCGGAGACTTGTGGAGACCCAGTACTTC. It codes for CASSLDRRLVETQYF. The rearrangement uses TRBV6-6 and TRBJ2-5; D not resolved. V lost 4 bases and J lost 5, with 17 bases in between. The CDR3 spans 15 residues. CDR1 is MNHNY, CDR2 SVGAGI, per germline (reference sequence).

The V call is TRBV10-3, the J call TRBJ1-1; D is possibly TRBD1 (5 bases). Trimming left V 5 bases short and J 6 bases short, with 16 bases between. Germline V lookup: CDR1 ENHRY, CDR2 SYGVKD. This CDR3 contains 14 residues. The CDR3 is CAISRSVAGSEAFF. The CDR3 nucleotides are TGTGCCATCAGTCGGTCAGTCGCAGGGTCTGAAGCTTTCTTT.

The chain employs TRBV18 and TRBJ1-5; 9 bases fit TRBD1. The CDR3 runs to 18 residues. V was clipped by 3 bases and J by 1 base; unmatched bases: 10. The germline CDR1 and CDR2 sequences are KGHSH and LQKENI. CDR3 region: CASSPKPWDRVSNQPQHF. The CDR3 DNA reads TGTGCCAGCTCACCTAAACCCTGGGACAGGGTAAGCAATCAGCCCCAGCATTTT.

The chain employs TRBV21-1 and TRBJ2-3; TRBD1 is the table's D call and was not checked against the DNA. TRBV21-1 is shown as a pseudogene. The CDR3 is made up of 17 amino acids. The CDR3 DNA reads as TGTGCCAGCAGCTTCCCCGTGAGGACAGCGTTGACAGATACGCAGTATTTT. Protein: CASSFPVRTALTDTQYF.

This clone was picked up one time. The rearrangement joins TRBV19 to TRBJ1-1; D ambiguous. Germline values: CDR1 LNHDA, CDR2 SQIVND (reference sequence). Between the trimmed V and J ends, which lost 6 bases and 0 bases, there was a span of 8 bases. The CDR3 is 13 residues long. The CDR3 nucleotides read TGTGCCAGTAGCTCGGTTCTGAACACTGAAGCTTTCTTT. Translating gives CASSSVLNTEAFF.

This clone has a handful of counts. The genes are TRBV7-9 and TRBJ1-1; D perhaps matches TRBD1 (6 bases). The germline V and J ends were trimmed by 0 bases and 4 bases, with 18 bases remaining between them. Germline CDR1 is SEHNR and CDR2 is FQNEAQ (reference sequence). The CDR3 loop spans 17 amino acids. In nucleotides, the CDR3 is TGTGCCAGCAGCTTAGCGGAGTCGCAGGGGTTTGGCACTGAAGCTTTCTTT. Its protein is CASSLAESQGFGTEAFF.